The table lists the clone carrying this T cell receptor (beta chain) with a count of one. As yet, its antigen is unknown. Germline loops: CDR1 SGHKS, CDR2 YYEKEE (reference sequence). The CDR3 extends over 16 amino acids. V shed 4 bases and J 5 bases; nucleotides not matched to a gene: 10. The sample originates from a study of T cells after posttransplantation cyclophosphamide. Produced via immunoSEQ multiplex PCR; TCRdb's table is partial and in-frame only. The sample yields about 66,000 clones, 90% to 95% seen once. Peripheral blood was collected from the related graft donor on the marrow donation day. Study findings and constraints: TRB overlap between skin or GI tissue T cells and blood was limited. Donor-recipient repertoire similarity was low at 1-2 months, rising over year one. TRB clonality was highly associated with recipient CMV seropositivity and reactivation.

Sequenced material: PBMCs. This TCR came from a woman aged 25 to 45 in good health and a related stem cell transplant donor. The chain carries TRBV5-5 and TRBJ2-3, with TRBD2 identical over 10 bases. The CDR3 sequence is CASSPRLAGVKDTQYF. CDR3 sequence (DNA): TGTGCCAGCAGCCCGAGGCTAGCGGGGGTCAAAGATACGCAGTATTTT.